The TCR beta chain described here comes from a study of memory CD4+ T cells and cytomegalovirus serostatus (dated by TCRdb to between 2018 and 2021). Context from the whole study: The cohort included roughly 33 healthy adults from Belgium, of whom 9 were CMV seropositive and roughly 25 were CMV seronegative. The study sequenced CD4+ memory TCRbeta repertoires of a Belgian cohort with known cytomegalovirus serostatus to replicate a published TCR-based CMV serostatus classifier.

Single viable CD3+CD4+CD8-CD45RO+ cells were sorted as memory CD4+ T cells on a FACSAria II. CMV serostatus was determined using a Roche Elecsys assay that detects serum IgG against CMV pp150, pp28, p38 and p52. After thawing, total CD4+ T cells were enriched by positive selection with CD4 magnetic microbeads. The samples came from a separate study whose specific focus was interrogating the CD4+ T cell memory repertoire. Following standard operating procedures, peripheral blood mononuclear cells were isolated and cryopreserved, while serum was kept at -80 degrees C. CD3-PerCP (BW264/56), CD4-APC (RPA-T4), CD45RO-PE (UCHT1) and CD8-Pacific Orange (3B5) antibodies were used for staining, and non-viable cells were excluded with Sytox blue. Genomic DNA was extracted from sorted cells with the Quick-DNA Microprep Kit. TCRbeta DNA was amplified with the immunoSEQ hsTCRbeta kit following the manufacturer's protocol. An Illumina MiSeq instrument was used to sequence the TCRbeta libraries. The paper's processing steps were these. Following removal of out-of-frame sequences, around 2,300,000 distinct TCRbeta sequences were retained, with an average of about 70,000 per individual. Two values were used to score each individual: the count of 164 previously reported CMV-associated TCRbeta sequences and the total count of productive distinct TCRbeta sequences. A beta-binomial model was reimplemented in Python, and scikit-learn random forests with default parameters were trained on US cohort data. On the Belgian cohort, classifier performance was reported as the median AUC, along with percentile confidence intervals, across 10,000 bootstrap iterations. The table comes from immuneACCESS by way of TCRdb, which keeps in-frame sequences with V and J called. Part of the clones is missing from these tables; in studies checked, under half for an unresolved V gene and the rest for unknown reasons. V, J and clone size derive from that table, while D and trimming were established from the DNA sequence. Within this sample are approximately 88,000 clones, with about four fifths of them counted one time only. Less than 4.5% of the sample belongs to the ten largest clones.

For this clone: No cognate antigen has been identified for it. Per-nucleotide qualities are absent, and no much larger clonotype sits a single base away.

The research as a whole found: A median bootstrapped AUC of roughly 0.94 with a 95% CI of 0.76-1.00 was achieved on the Belgian cohort by the original-framework classifier. CMV serostatus prediction reached a median bootstrapped AUC of approximately 0.96 with the original framework and approximately 0.92 with a US-trained random forest. Only CD4+CD45RO+ memory cells were sequenced, unlike the original study, which covered naive and memory CD4+ and CD8+ populations. The results were interpreted as suggesting that the CMV-associated TCR signature is largely present in the CD4+ memory repertoire. Among the 160 or so previously reported CMV-associated TCRbeta sequences, 60 to 85 showed up in the CD4+ memory repertoires, with each one found in between one and five individuals.

The CDR3 spans 12 residues, from the cysteine through the phenylalanine. Only the CDR3 portion is preserved as DNA: 36 bases, with reading frame beginning at the first base. Looking up the germline V gene yields CDR1 SGHTA and CDR2 FQGNSA. The trim is 5 bases for V and 3 bases for J, with a gap of 5 bases between the germline ends. Recombination joined TRBV7-2 with TRBJ1-5, with the D gene not confidently named. Sequencing used memory CD4+ T cells from blood. The receptor's source is an adult in good health and CMV-seropositive. CDR3 reads: CASSRPNQPQHF. The DNA is as follows: TGTGCCAGCAGCCGCCCCAATCAGCCCCAGCATTTT.